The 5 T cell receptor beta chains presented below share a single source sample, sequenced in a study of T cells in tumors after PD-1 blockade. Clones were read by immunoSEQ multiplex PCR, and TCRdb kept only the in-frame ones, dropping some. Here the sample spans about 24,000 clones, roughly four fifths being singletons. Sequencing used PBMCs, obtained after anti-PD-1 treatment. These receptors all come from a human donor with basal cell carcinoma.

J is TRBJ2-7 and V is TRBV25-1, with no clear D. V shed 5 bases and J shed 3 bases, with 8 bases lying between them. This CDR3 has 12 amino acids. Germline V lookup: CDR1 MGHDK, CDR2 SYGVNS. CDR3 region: CASSRDIYEQYF. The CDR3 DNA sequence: TGTGCCAGCAGTCGCGACATCTACGAGCAGTACTTC.

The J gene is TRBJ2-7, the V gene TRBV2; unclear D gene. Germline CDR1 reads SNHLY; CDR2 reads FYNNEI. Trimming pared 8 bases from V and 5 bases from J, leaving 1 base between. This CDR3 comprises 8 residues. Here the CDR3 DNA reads TGTGCCAGCCACGAGCAGTACTTC. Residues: CASHEQYF.

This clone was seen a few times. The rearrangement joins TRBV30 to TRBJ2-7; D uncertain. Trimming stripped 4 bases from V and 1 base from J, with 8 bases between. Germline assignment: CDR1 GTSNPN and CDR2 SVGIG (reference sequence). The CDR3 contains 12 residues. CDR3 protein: CAWTSLSYEQYF. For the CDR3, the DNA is TGTGCCTGGACCAGTCTGTCCTACGAGCAGTACTTC.

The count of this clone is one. CDR3 nucleotide sequence: TGTGCCAGCAGCAACCGACAGGGTACTAGCACAGATACGCAGTATTTT. Amino acid sequence: CASSNRQGTSTDTQYF. The rearrangement joins TRBV7-8 to TRBJ2-3; 7 bases are shared with TRBD1. The CDR3 totals 16 residues. The J segment lost 0 bases and the V segment lost 5 bases, leaving 8 bases of the junction unmatched. Germline CDR1 reads SGHVS; CDR2 reads FQNEAQ. Full variable domain (outside the CDR3, taken from reference TRBV7-8 and TRBJ2-3): GAGVSQSPRYKVAKRGQDVALRCDPISGHVSLFWYQQALGQGPEFLTYFQNEAQLDKSGLPSDRFFAERPEGSVSTLKIQRTQQEDSAVYLCASSNRQGTSTDTQYFGPGTRLTVL.

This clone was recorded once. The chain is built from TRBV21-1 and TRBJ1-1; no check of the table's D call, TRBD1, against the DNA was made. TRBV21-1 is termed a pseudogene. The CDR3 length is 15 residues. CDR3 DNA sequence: TGTGCCAGCAGCATTGGGACATGGAGTGGCACTGAAGCTTTCTTT. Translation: CASSIGTWSGTEAFF.